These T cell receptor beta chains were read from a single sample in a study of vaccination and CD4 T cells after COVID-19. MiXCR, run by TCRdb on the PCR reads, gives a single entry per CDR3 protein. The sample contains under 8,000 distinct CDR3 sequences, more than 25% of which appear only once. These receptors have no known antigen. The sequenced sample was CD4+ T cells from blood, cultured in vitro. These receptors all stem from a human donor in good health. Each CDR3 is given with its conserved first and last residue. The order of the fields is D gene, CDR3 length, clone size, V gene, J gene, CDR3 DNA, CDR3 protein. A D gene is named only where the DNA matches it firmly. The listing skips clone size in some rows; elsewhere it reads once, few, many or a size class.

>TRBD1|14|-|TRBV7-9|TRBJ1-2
TGTGCCAGCAGCTCCGGGACAGGTTCCTATGGCTACACCTTC
CASSSGTGSYGYTF
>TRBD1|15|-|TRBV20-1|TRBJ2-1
TGCAGTGCCATGTACCGGGACAGGCTGGTCCATGAGCAGTTCTTC
CSAMYRDRLVHEQFF
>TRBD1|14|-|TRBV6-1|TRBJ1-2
TGTGCCAGCATGGGGACAGGGGCGGCTGGGGGCTACACCTTC
CASMGTGAAGGYTF
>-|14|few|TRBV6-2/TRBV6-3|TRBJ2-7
TGTGCCAGCAGCGGGACGTGGGGGCGCAACGAGCAGTACTTC
CASSGTWGRNEQYF
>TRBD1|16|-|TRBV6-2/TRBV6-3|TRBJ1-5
TGTGCCAGCCGGAGCCAGACGAGGGGGCGATCGGGGCCCCAGCATTTT
CASRSQTRGRSGPQHF
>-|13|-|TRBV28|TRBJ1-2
TGTGCCAGCAGTTTGGCAGACCTCTATGGCTACACCTTC
CASSLADLYGYTF
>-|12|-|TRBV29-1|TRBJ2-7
TGCAGCGTTCAAAGGGCCGACTACGAGCAGTACTTC
CSVQRADYEQYF
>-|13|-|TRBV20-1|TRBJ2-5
TGCGGTGCCCCCCGGAGGGGGTTGGAGACCCAGTACTTC
CGAPRRGLETQYF
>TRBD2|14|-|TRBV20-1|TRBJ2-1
TGCATGGGACTAGCGGGAGGGGTCTACAATGAGCAGTTCTTC
CMGLAGGVYNEQFF
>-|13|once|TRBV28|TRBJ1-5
TGTGCCAGCAGTTGGGTCAGGAATCAGCCCCAGCATTTT
CASSWVRNQPQHF
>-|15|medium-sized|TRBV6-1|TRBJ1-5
TGTGCCAGCAGGACTACCTGGAGCCTCAATCAGCCCCAGCATTTT
CASRTTWSLNQPQHF
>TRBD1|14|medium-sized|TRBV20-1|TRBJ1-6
TGCAGTGCTAGAGAAGGACAGGGCCCTGCAAGCCTCCACTTT
CSAREGQGPASLHF
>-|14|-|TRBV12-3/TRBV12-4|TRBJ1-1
TGTGCCAGCAGTTTCAGGGTTGCGAACACTGAAGCTTTCTTT
CASSFRVANTEAFF
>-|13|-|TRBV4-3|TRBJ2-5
TGCGCCAGCAGCCCCAGACTACAAGAGACCCAGTACTTC
CASSPRLQETQYF
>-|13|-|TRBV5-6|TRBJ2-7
TGTGCCAGCAGCCGTTGGAGCCCCTACGAGCAGTACTTC
CASSRWSPYEQYF
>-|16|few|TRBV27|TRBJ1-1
TGTGCCAGCAGTCCCCCGGGGTTCCGGACGAACACTGAAGCTTTCTTT
CASSPPGFRTNTEAFF
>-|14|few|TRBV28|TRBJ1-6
TGTGCCAGCACTATAGGACGGAATAATTCACCCCTCCACTTT
CASTIGRNNSPLHF
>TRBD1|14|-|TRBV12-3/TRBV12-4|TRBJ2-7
TGTGCCAGCAGTCCGCAGGGACAGGGTGCCGAGCAGTACTTC
CASSPQGQGAEQYF
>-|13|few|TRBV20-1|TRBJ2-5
TGCAGTGCTAGAGCTTACAGCCAAGAGACCCAGTACTTC
CSARAYSQETQYF
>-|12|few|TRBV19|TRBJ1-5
TGTGCCAGTAGACAGGGAAATCAGCCCCAGCATTTT
CASRQGNQPQHF
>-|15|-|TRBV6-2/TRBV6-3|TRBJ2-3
TGTGCCAGCACCACCTTCGGGTGGGGGACAGATACGCAGTATTTT
CASTTFGWGTDTQYF
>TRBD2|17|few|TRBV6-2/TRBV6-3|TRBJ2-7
TGTGCCAGCAGTTACCCGACCCAGCGGGGCATCTCCTACGAGCAGTACTTC
CASSYPTQRGISYEQYF
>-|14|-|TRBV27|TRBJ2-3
TGTGCCAGCAGGCGGGATCCCCGAACAGATACGCAGTATTTT
CASRRDPRTDTQYF
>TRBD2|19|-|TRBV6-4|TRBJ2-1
TGTGCCAGCAGCTGGACTAGCGGGAGGGCTTCCGGCTCCTACAATGAGCAGTTCTTC
CASSWTSGRASGSYNEQFF
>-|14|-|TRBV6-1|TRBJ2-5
TGTGCCAGCAGTGGATGGGGAATCCAAGAGACCCAGTACTTC
CASSGWGIQETQYF
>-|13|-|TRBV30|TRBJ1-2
TGTGCCTGGACTCCTAGCGCTAACTATGGCTACACCTTC
CAWTPSANYGYTF
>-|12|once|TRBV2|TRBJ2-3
TGTGCCAGCAGTGATGACTCTGATACGCAGTATTTT
CASSDDSDTQYF
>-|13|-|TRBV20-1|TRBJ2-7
TGCAGTACTCGCCCACGGGGTCTGAACGAGCAGTACTTC
CSTRPRGLNEQYF
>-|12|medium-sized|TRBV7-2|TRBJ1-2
TGTGCCAGCAGCCAAGGGGCTGCGGGCTACACCTTC
CASSQGAAGYTF
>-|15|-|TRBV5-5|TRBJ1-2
TGTGCCAGCAGCTTGTCCCCCCGTGGGGTCGATGGCTACACCTTC
CASSLSPRGVDGYTF
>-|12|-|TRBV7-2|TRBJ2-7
TGTGCCAGCAGCTTAGCCACCTACGAGCAGTACTTC
CASSLATYEQYF
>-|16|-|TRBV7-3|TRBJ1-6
TGTGCCAGCAGCTCGATGGGGCCTTCGTACGGTTCACCCCTCCACTTT
CASSSMGPSYGSPLHF
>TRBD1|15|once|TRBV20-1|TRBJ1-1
TGCAGTGCTAGAGATGGACAGGTAGGGAGCACTGAAGCTTTCTTT
CSARDGQVGSTEAFF
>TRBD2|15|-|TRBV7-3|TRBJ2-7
TGTGCCAGCAGCTCAATAGCGGGAGGGCCGGGTGAGCAGTACTTC
CASSSIAGGPGEQYF
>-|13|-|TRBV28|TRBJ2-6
TGTGCCAGCAGTTTCTCTGGGGCCAACGTCCTGACTTTC
CASSFSGANVLTF
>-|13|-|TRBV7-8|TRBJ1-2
TGTGCCAGCAGCTCTGAGGTGAACTATGGCTACACCTTC
CASSSEVNYGYTF
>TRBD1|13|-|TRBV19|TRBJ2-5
TGTGCCAGTAGTGACAGGGGGAGAGAGACCCGGTACTTC
CASSDRGRETRYF
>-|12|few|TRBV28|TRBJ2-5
TGTGCCAGCAGCGACAGAGGGACGACCCAGTACTTC
CASSDRGTTQYF
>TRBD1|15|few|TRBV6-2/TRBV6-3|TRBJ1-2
TGTGCCAGCAGGAGGCAGACAGGGGCCAACTATGGCTACACCTTC
CASRRQTGANYGYTF
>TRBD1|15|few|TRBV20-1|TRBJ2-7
TGCAGTGCTTCGCCCCCGGACAGGGGGGGATACGAGCAGTACTTC
CSASPPDRGGYEQYF
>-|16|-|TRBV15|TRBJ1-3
TGTGCCACCAGCAGAGAGTCGACGGTCTCTGGAAACACCATATATTTT
CATSRESTVSGNTIYF
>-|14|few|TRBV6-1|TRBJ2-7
TGTGCCTGTAAGAGGGCCTCTGATCGTGGGGAGCAGTACTTC
CACKRASDRGEQYF
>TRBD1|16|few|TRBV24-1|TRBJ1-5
TGTGCCACCAGTGATACACAGGGGGCAGTCAATCAGCCCCAGCATTTT
CATSDTQGAVNQPQHF
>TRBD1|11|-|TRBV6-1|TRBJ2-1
TGTGCCAGCAGCACCGGGACAGGGTCCTTCTTC
CASSTGTGSFF
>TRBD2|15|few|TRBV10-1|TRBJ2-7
TGCGCCAGCAGTGAGCCCCAGCGGGGGGCCCACGAGCAGTACTTC
CASSEPQRGAHEQYF
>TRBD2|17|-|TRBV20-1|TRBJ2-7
TGCAGTGCTGACTGGACTAGCGGCGTATTTCCATCGGGCGAGCAGTACTTC
CSADWTSGVFPSGEQYF
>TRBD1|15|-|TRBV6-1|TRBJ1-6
TGTGCCAGCATGAGGACGGGACAGCAAAATTCACCCCTCCACTTT
CASMRTGQQNSPLHF
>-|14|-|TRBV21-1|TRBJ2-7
TGTGCCAGCAGCATCCGGGACGTACCCTACGAGCAGTACTTC
CASSIRDVPYEQYF
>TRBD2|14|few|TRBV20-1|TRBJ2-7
TGCAGTGCTAGACCGAGCGGGAGTTGGTACGAGCAGTACTTC
CSARPSGSWYEQYF
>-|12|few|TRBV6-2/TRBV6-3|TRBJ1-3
TGTGCCAGCAGCAGCTGGAGGAACACCATATATTTT
CASSSWRNTIYF
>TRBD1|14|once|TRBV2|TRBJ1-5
TGTGCCAGCAGTGATGACAGGGGGCGGCAGCCCCAGCATTTT
CASSDDRGRQPQHF
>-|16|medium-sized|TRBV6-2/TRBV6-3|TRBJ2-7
TGTGCCAGCAGTTACCGGCCATCGACGGGGGCTTACGAGCAGTACTTC
CASSYRPSTGAYEQYF